This T cell receptor beta chain was captured by sequencing in a study of cytomegalovirus exposure and HLA in healthy donors. On the study more broadly: Falling in the Caucasian-associated ancestry cluster were 81% of 300 to 500 genotyped donors. Whole-study results and caveats: Several top significant clusters appeared, in a later analysis, to be linked to common viral pathogens.

Comment on this clone: Its antigen is as yet unknown.

Donors were nominally healthy when sampled, though unrecorded immune exposures were likely. PCR amplification relied on 60 Vbeta primers (plus 13 Jbeta primers). The repertoire was sequenced with immunoSEQ multiplex PCR; TCRdb's copy has only in-frame clones and lacks some. This repertoire shows 150,000 to 200,000 clones, more than 80% found once; its top ten account for roughly 5%. This TCR was recovered from a woman under 30 in good health and CMV-seropositive. The material sequenced was PBMCs.

The CDR3 loop is CASSQEGPGRVLYGYTF. The CDR3 nucleotides are TGCGCCAGCAGCCAAGAAGGGCCAGGGAGGGTGCTGTATGGCTACACCTTC. The chain is built from TRBV4-1 and TRBJ1-2; a weak D match, TRBD1 (5 bases). The germline gives CDR1 MGHRA, CDR2 YSYEKL. V was pared by 0 bases and J by 5 bases, with 19 bases between. This CDR3 is 17 amino acids long.